These 20 T cell receptor beta chains share one sample of origin, sequenced in a study of technical replicates of blood from a few donors. TCRdb's table, derived via immunoSEQ multiplex PCR, lists solely in-frame clones and lacks some. The table shows about 76,000 clones, with 86% occurring only once. The sample comprised PBMCs. These receptor sequences come from a human donor in good health. Some clones in this sample may be carry-over from other donors' samples.

The chain has TRBV12-5 and TRBJ2-1; 9 nucleotides match TRBD2. Germline V gene lookup returns CDR1 LGHNT and CDR2 FRNRAP. This CDR3 has 17 residues. V lost 1 base, J lost 6 bases, and 10 bases stayed unmatched. CDR3 nucleotides: TGTGCTAGTGGTTTGGGCAACCTCGCGGGGGGGCGCAATGAGCAGTTCTTC. Translation: CASGLGNLAGGRNEQFF.

CDR3 in amino acids: CASSVVGSGSSSGELFF. In nucleotides, the CDR3 is TGTGCCAGCAGCGTAGTTGGTAGCGGGAGTTCAAGCGGGGAGCTGTTTTTT. This chain connects TRBV9 to TRBJ2-2; 9 bases agree with TRBD2. CDR3 length equals 17 residues. Germline V gene data show CDR1 as SGDLS and CDR2 as YYNGEE. After removal of 0 bases from V and 7 bases from J, the junction contained 10 bases not matched to a gene.

The rearrangement uses TRBV14 and TRBJ2-7; 9 positions match TRBD1. The CDR3 sequence is 15 residues long. The germline V gene has CDR1 SGHDN and CDR2 FVKESK. Trimming cost V 5 bases and J 3 bases; bases outside gene matches: 8. CDR3 residues: CASSVSGQGIYEQYF. CDR3 bases: TGTGCCAGCAGCGTTTCGGGACAGGGCATCTACGAGCAGTACTTC.

The rearrangement uses TRBV30 and TRBJ1-4, with D perhaps matching TRBD1 (6 bases). V was shortened by 2 bases and J by 1 base, with 11 bases between the two germline ends. CDR1 GTSNPN and CDR2 SVGIG come from the germline V gene (reference sequence). This CDR3 contains 15 residues. The CDR3 DNA is TGTGCCTGGAGTACCCCGACAGGAACTAATGAAAAACTGTTTTTT. It yields the protein CAWSTPTGTNEKLFF.

The gene calls are TRBV4-3 and TRBJ2-1, with 11 bases fitting TRBD2. The CDR3 extends over 18 amino acids. The V segment lost 4 bases and the J segment 1 base; nucleotides outside the gene matches: 9. Germline V gene lookup returns CDR1 LGHNA and CDR2 YSLEER. The CDR3 coding sequence is TGCGCCAGCAGCCCAGAGATGACTAGCGGGGCTTCCTACAATGAGCAGTTCTTC. Amino acid sequence: CASSPEMTSGASYNEQFF.

The chain employs TRBV10-2 and TRBJ2-7, with 11 bases lining up with TRBD1. The CDR3 covers 14 residues. The V gene end was trimmed by 3 bases and the J gene end by 6 bases; junction bases not matched to a gene: 4. Germline CDR1 WSHSY, CDR2 SAAADI. The CDR3 DNA is TGCGCCAGCAGTGACGGACAGGGGGCCCGCGAGCAGTACTTC. Translated, it gives CASSDGQGAREQYF.

The chain combines TRBV10-3 with TRBJ1-1, with 7 nucleotides matching TRBD1. CDR1 ENHRY and CDR2 SYGVKD come from the germline V gene. V lost 6 bases to trimming and J lost 1 base; unmatched junction nucleotides: 2. This CDR3 has 13 residues. CDR3 nucleotides: TGTGCCATCAGAACAGGGGAGAACACTGAAGCTTTCTTT. Residues: CAIRTGENTEAFF.

The chain joins TRBV5-1 to TRBJ2-7, with 7 bases lining up with TRBD1. The CDR3 is 12 residues long. CDR1 is SGHRS, CDR2 YFSETQ, per germline. After removal of 4 bases from V and 7 bases from J, the junction contained 5 bases not matched to a gene. CDR3 DNA: TGCGCCAGCAGCATAAGGGGGCTTGAGCAGTACTTC. This sequence encodes CASSIRGLEQYF.

This chain uses TRBV10-3 with TRBJ2-7; 8 bases align to TRBD1. V was pared by 4 bases and J by 3 bases, with 8 bases of the junction left unmatched. The germline V gene encodes CDR1 ENHRY and CDR2 SYGVKD. The CDR3 length is 15 residues. CDR3 nucleotides: TGTGCCATCAGTGCAACAGGGGGAAAATACTACGAGCAGTACTTC. Translated: CAISATGGKYYEQYF.

This clone was counted between two and nine times. This sequence joins TRBV11-2 and TRBJ1-2, with 8 positions matching TRBD1. V was pared by 5 bases and J by 7 bases, with 6 bases of the junction left unmatched. CDR1 is SGHAT and CDR2 is FQNNGV in the germline V gene. This CDR3 region has 13 residues. CDR3: CASSLQGAGGYTF. The CDR3 region has the DNA TGTGCCAGCAGCCTCCAGGGGGCCGGTGGCTACACCTTC.

There are a few counts of this clone. V gene TRBV6-1 combines with J gene TRBJ1-1; D gene unclear. In germline, CDR1 is MNHNS, CDR2 SASEGT. V was trimmed by 7 bases and J by 0 bases, leaving 6 bases between them. The CDR3 sequence is 12 residues long. CDR3 sequence: CASTAVNTEAFF. CDR3 nucleotide sequence: TGTGCCAGCACTGCAGTGAACACTGAAGCTTTCTTT.

This chain connects TRBV5-6 to TRBJ1-3; D is unclear. Germline V gives CDR1 SGHDT, CDR2 YYEEEE. V was shortened by 5 bases and J by 4 bases, with 13 bases between the two germline ends. The length of the CDR3 is 14 residues. For the CDR3, the DNA is TGTGCCAGCAGTTTTGGCCGATTGGGAAACACCATATATTTT. It codes for CASSFGRLGNTIYF.

The chain employs TRBV6-1 and TRBJ2-3; 10 bases match TRBD2. Germline loops: CDR1 MNHNS, CDR2 SASEGT. The CDR3 contains 14 residues. The trim removed 11 bases at V and 2 bases at J, leaving 7 bases unmatched. DNA for the CDR3: TGTGCCGCCGGAGCGGGAGGGCCCACAGATACGCAGTATTTT. This gives the protein CAAGAGGPTDTQYF.

This sequence joins TRBV6-1 and TRBJ2-5, with TRBD2 matching over 8 bases. V shed 2 bases and J 7 bases; nucleotides not matched to a gene: 6. Germline CDR1 reads MNHNS; CDR2 reads SASEGT. CDR3 length equals 14 residues. The CDR3 is CASSEKRGPGTQYF. The CDR3, as DNA: TGTGCCAGCAGTGAAAAGCGGGGGCCTGGGACCCAGTACTTC.

The chain has TRBV5-6 and TRBJ1-6; weak D call: TRBD1 (6 bases). This CDR3 comprises 15 residues. The germline V gene encodes CDR1 SGHDT and CDR2 YYEEEE. Trimming cost V 5 bases and J 1 base, with 10 bases left between them. In DNA form, the CDR3 reads TGTGCCAGCAGGGAGGACAGTTCCTATAATTCACCCCTCCACTTT. It specifies CASREDSSYNSPLHF.

Note on this clone: Mismatch with germline at one junction end may stem from a read error. This chain connects TRBV7-2 to TRBJ2-7; 8 bases are a match to TRBD2. The germline gives CDR1 SGHTA, CDR2 FQGNSA. This CDR3 has 14 amino acids. The CDR3, as DNA: TGTGTCAGCGCGGGGGGAGGGAACTCCTACGAGCAGTACTTC. Its protein product is CVSAGGGNSYEQYF.

The chain employs TRBV6-1 and TRBJ2-6; possible D gene TRBD2, 6 bases. CDR3 size: 19 residues. Trimming took off 1 base at V and 2 bases at J, with 18 bases between the two ends. Germline V gives CDR1 MNHNS, CDR2 SASEGT. The CDR3 region has the DNA TGTGCCAGCAGTGAAGGGCGGGGCAGGGTTGAGGCTGGGGCCAACGTCCTGACTTTC. Its protein product is CASSEGRGRVEAGANVLTF.

This clone was observed a handful of times. V gene TRBV29-1 combines with J gene TRBJ1-1; no clear D. V was cut by 4 bases and J by 1 base, with 4 bases left in between. CDR3 length equals 11 residues. Germline assignment: CDR1 SQVTM and CDR2 ANQGSEA. CDR3 coding DNA: TGCAGCGTTGGCGAGAACACTGAAGCTTTCTTT. This encodes CSVGENTEAFF.

This clone was detected only a few times. V and J are TRBV7-9 and TRBJ2-2; D may be TRBD2 (6 bases). The V end was cut by 4 bases, the J end by 1 base, with 10 bases between. CDR1 is SEHNR, CDR2 FQNEAQ, per germline (reference sequence). This CDR3 has 15 amino acids. Here the CDR3 DNA reads TGTGCCAGCAGCTCTACTAGCCGGAACACCGGGGAGCTGTTTTTT. Its translation: CASSSTSRNTGELFF.

This clone appeared once. The rearrangement uses TRBV6-5 and TRBJ2-1, with D perhaps matching TRBD2 (5 bases). Germline values: CDR1 MNHEY, CDR2 SVGAGI. The CDR3 loop spans 15 amino acids. V lost 6 bases and J lost 4, with 16 bases in between. The CDR3 protein is CASRLTDGKYNEQFF. The CDR3 coding sequence is TGTGCCAGCAGACTGACTGACGGGAAATACAATGAGCAGTTCTTC.